The TCR beta chain described here comes from a study of response to subunit inactivated influenza vaccine. TCRdb re-derived calls from the RT-PCR reads in MiXCR, one entry per CDR3 protein. The data contain around 180,000 distinct CDR3 sequences, 9.2% of them singletons. In its sample, this clonotype was seen many times. The target antigen is unknown. The study's findings and limits: Authors suggested each seasonal influenza vaccination recruits few new T cells.

Looked up from germline, CDR1 is MNHNS and CDR2 is SASEGT. The V gene end was trimmed by 6 bases and the J gene end by 4 bases; junction bases not matched to a gene: 6. The CDR3 spans 15 residues. This receptor was obtained from a middle-aged man who received an inactivated influenza vaccine. The chain links TRBV6-1 to TRBJ2-2, with 9 bases aligning to TRBD2. The specimen comprised non-naive T cells sorted from PBMCs, sampled on the day of vaccination. CDR3 protein: CASRSSGARTGELFF. Here the CDR3 DNA reads TGTGCCAGCAGGTCTAGCGGGGCCCGCACCGGGGAGCTGTTTTTT.